The 21 T cell receptor beta chains below come from one sample, sequenced in a study of CD8 T cells in ankylosing spondylitis. Whole-study results and caveats: Several highly homologous variants formed a TCR beta motif that appeared characteristic of ankylosing spondylitis blood.

TCRdb used MiXCR to reprocess the 5' RACE reads, holding one entry per CDR3 protein. The sample holds over 600,000 distinct CDR3 sequences, around 20% seen once. Which antigens these TCRs recognize remains unknown. The sequenced sample consisted of blood, either unsorted or a sorted T cell fraction (not recorded which). The receptor set was obtained from a male donor with ankylosing spondylitis.

This clonotype occurred a few times. This chain joins TRBV4-1 and TRBJ1-1; D is ambiguous. The V end was cut by 5 bases, the J end by 3 bases, with 13 bases between. The CDR3 is made up of 14 amino acids. Germline V CDR1 and CDR2: MGHRA, YSYEKL. CDR3 amino acids: CASSKGFADTEAFF. DNA of the CDR3: TGCGCCAGCAGCAAGGGATTTGCGGACACTGAAGCTTTCTTT.

The chain carries TRBV20-1 and TRBJ2-3; unclear D gene. The CDR3 sequence is 13 residues long. Between the trimmed V and J ends, which lost 5 bases and 2 bases, there was a span of 11 bases. CDR1 DFQATT and CDR2 SNEGSKA come from the germline V gene (reference sequence). CDR3 loop: CSAYDTLTDTQYF. The DNA for the CDR3 is TGCAGTGCTTATGACACCCTCACAGATACGCAGTATTTT.

This clonotype has only a few counts. The chain couples TRBV12-3 or TRBV12-4 to TRBJ1-1, with D tentatively TRBD1 (5 bases). The V gene lost 5 bases and the J gene lost 9 bases, with 16 bases spanning the gap. CDR3 length: 13 amino acids. The CDR3 here is CASSPPWKGKAFF. CDR3 sequence (DNA): TGTGCCAGCAGTCCGCCCTGGAAGGGGAAAGCTTTCTTT.

The V call is TRBV11-2, the J call TRBJ1-3; 8 bases line up with TRBD1. Germline CDR1 and CDR2: SGHAT and FQNNGV. CDR3 length: 15 amino acids. The ends lost 5 bases at V and 0 bases at J; junction bases unmatched: 3. This CDR3 reads CASSKQGVSGNTIYF. The CDR3 coding sequence is TGTGCCAGCAGCAAACAGGGGGTCTCTGGAAACACCATATATTTT.

This clonotype was recorded many times. The chain carries TRBV29-1 and TRBJ1-4, with D perhaps matching TRBD1 (6 bases). Germline V gene sequence: CDR1 SQVTM, CDR2 ANQGSEA. Trimming left V 6 bases short and J 8 bases short, with 16 bases between. This CDR3 contains 13 residues. The CDR3 DNA reads TGCAGCGTGGCGGGGGGCCCGGGAGAAAAACTGTTTTTT. Translating gives CSVAGGPGEKLFF.

The chain uses TRBV5-1 and TRBJ2-5; D possibly corresponds to TRBD2 (5 bases). The germline V and J ends were trimmed by 4 bases and 1 base, with 14 bases remaining between them. The CDR3 runs 15 residues. Looked up from germline, CDR1 is SGHRS and CDR2 is YFSETQ. The CDR3 DNA is TGCGCCAGCAGCGGGAGTATGGGGATCCAAGAGACCCAGTACTTC. This gives the protein CASSGSMGIQETQYF. Together with reference TRBV5-1 and TRBJ2-5, the CDR3 gives the full variable domain: KAGVTQTPRYLIKTRGQQVTLSCSPISGHRSVSWYQQTPGQGLQFLFEYFSETQRNKGNFPGRFSGRQFSNSRSEMNVSTLELGDSALYLCASSGSMGIQETQYFGPGTRLLVL.

This clonotype appeared a few times. The V and J genes are TRBV5-6 and TRBJ2-1, with TRBD2 as a possible D gene (5 bases). Trimming stripped 4 bases from V and 0 bases from J, with 14 bases between. The V gene's germline CDR1 is SGHDT and CDR2 YYEEEE. The CDR3 consists of 16 residues. CDR3 amino acids: CASSGGLRFSYNEQFF. CDR3 nucleotides: TGTGCCAGCAGCGGAGGACTCCGGTTCTCCTACAATGAGCAGTTCTTC. Supplemented by reference TRBV5-6 and TRBJ2-1, the full variable domain reads DAGVTQSPTHLIKTRGQQVTLRCSPKSGHDTVSWYQQALGQGPQFIFQYYEEEERQRGNFPDRFSGHQFPNYSSELNVNALLLGDSALYLCASSGGLRFSYNEQFFGPGTRLTVL.

This clonotype has only one observation. The rearrangement uses TRBV11-2 and TRBJ2-3; the D gene is possibly TRBD1 (6 bases). Trimming took 5 bases from V and 0 from J, leaving 12 bases between them. This CDR3 contains 15 residues. From germline, CDR1 is SGHAT and CDR2 FQNNGV. CDR3 region: CASSLQGRSTDTQYF. In DNA, the CDR3 is TGTGCCAGCAGCCTCCAGGGGAGAAGCACAGATACGCAGTATTTT. Full variable domain (remainder filled in from reference TRBV11-2 and TRBJ2-3): EAGVAQSPRYKIIEKRQSVAFWCNPISGHATLYWYQQILGQGPKLLIQFQNNGVVDDSQLPKDRFSAERLKGVDSTLKIQPAKLEDSAVYLCASSLQGRSTDTQYFGPGTRLTVL.

J is TRBJ2-2 and V is TRBV4-2; no firm D call. Trimming cost V 0 bases and J 9 bases, with 17 bases left between them. This CDR3 is 16 amino acids long. The germline V gene has CDR1 LGHNA and CDR2 YNFKEQ. CDR3 protein: CASSQDTAVRARELFF. CDR3 DNA sequence: TGTGCCAGCAGCCAAGATACGGCAGTCCGGGCGAGGGAGCTGTTTTTT.

The chain couples TRBV7-9 to TRBJ1-2; D call uncertain. This CDR3 contains 15 residues. With 0 bases removed from V and 0 bases from J, the gap between germline ends came to 8 bases. In germline, CDR1 is SEHNR, CDR2 FQNEAQ (reference sequence). The chain's CDR3 is CASSLAEGANYGYTF. The CDR3 nucleotides are TGTGCCAGCAGCTTAGCGGAGGGAGCTAACTATGGCTACACCTTC. Drawing the rest from reference TRBV7-9 and TRBJ1-2, the complete variable domain is DTGVSQNPRHKITKRGQNVTFRCDPISEHNRLYWYRQTLGQGPEFLTYFQNEAQLEKSRLLSDRFSAERPKGSFSTLEIQRTEQGDSAMYLCASSLAEGANYGYTFGSGTRLTVV.

CDR3 region: CASSYSGGAKGGYTF. CDR3 in DNA: TGTGCCAGCAGTTACTCGGGAGGGGCCAAGGGCGGCTACACCTTC. The rearrangement joins TRBV6-5 to TRBJ1-2; D is perhaps TRBD1 (5 bases). V was clipped by 0 bases and J by 8 bases, with 16 bases between them. The CDR3 is 15 amino acids. In germline, CDR1 is MNHEY, CDR2 SVGAGI.

This clonotype was observed a handful of times. The V and J genes are TRBV20-1 and TRBJ2-7; 9 nucleotides line up with TRBD1. V was clipped by 6 bases and J by 5 bases; unmatched bases: 11. CDR1 is DFQATT, CDR2 SNEGSKA, per germline (reference sequence). This CDR3 has 14 residues. CDR3 in amino acids: CSAPVWDRVDEQYF. Written as DNA, the CDR3 is TGCAGTGCCCCTGTTTGGGACAGGGTCGACGAGCAGTACTTC.

The rearrangement uses TRBV4-1 and TRBJ2-2, with 8 positions matching TRBD1. The CDR3 is 17 amino acids. V was clipped by 2 bases and J by 4 bases; unmatched bases: 9. Germline CDR1 MGHRA, CDR2 YSYEKL. DNA of the CDR3: TGCGCCAGCAGCCAAAGGAGGCAGGGGGCAGGCACCGGGGAGCTGTTTTTT. It is translated as CASSQRRQGAGTGELFF.

The chain is built from TRBV4-2 and TRBJ2-2; no clear D gene. The CDR3 spans 18 residues. Deletions cut 2 bases from V and 3 bases from J, with 19 bases between. Germline V gives CDR1 LGHNA, CDR2 YNFKEQ. CDR3 sequence reads: CASSQQLSPTFYTGELFF. As DNA, the CDR3 is TGTGCCAGCAGCCAACAGCTTTCCCCCACTTTCTACACCGGGGAGCTGTTTTTT.

This clonotype has at least ten counts. V usage is TRBV5-5 and J usage is TRBJ1-4; D is undetermined. Trimming took off 2 bases at V and 6 bases at J, with 5 bases between the two ends. The germline gives CDR1 SGHKS, CDR2 YYEKEE (reference sequence). The CDR3 is made up of 12 amino acids. Here the CDR3 reads CASSLRDEKLFF. In DNA, the CDR3 is TGTGCCAGCAGCTTACGAGATGAAAAACTGTTTTTT. Using reference TRBV5-5 and TRBJ1-4 for the parts outside the CDR3, the full variable domain is DAGVTQSPTHLIKTRGQQVTLRCSPISGHKSVSWYQQVLGQGPQFIFQYYEKEERGRGNFPDRFSARQFPNYSSELNVNALLLGDSALYLCASSLRDEKLFFGSGTQLSVL.

The chain joins TRBV4-1 to TRBJ2-1; the D is unclear. CDR3 length equals 14 residues. V was clipped by 4 bases and J by 5 bases, with 12 bases between them. CDR1 is MGHRA and CDR2 is YSYEKL in the germline V gene. CDR3 nucleotide sequence: TGCGCCAGCAGCCGGACCGGATATGACAATGAGCAGTTCTTC. This sequence encodes CASSRTGYDNEQFF.

CDR3 sequence reads: CASSVTGQTNTEAFF. CDR3 coding DNA: TGTGCCAGCAGCGTAACGGGACAGACAAACACTGAAGCTTTCTTT. The V call is TRBV13, the J call TRBJ1-1, with 7 bases fitting TRBD1. In germline, CDR1 is PRHDT, CDR2 FYEKMQ (reference sequence). The CDR3 covers 15 residues. V lost 5 bases, J lost 2 bases, and 8 bases stayed unmatched.

This clonotype was counted at least ten times. J is TRBJ2-1 and V is TRBV5-1; TRBD2 aligns across 14 bases. CDR1 is SGHRS, CDR2 YFSETQ, per germline. V lost 4 bases to trimming and J lost 2 bases; unmatched junction nucleotides: 2. CDR3 length equals 16 residues. In DNA form, the CDR3 reads TGCGCCAGCAGCGGGGGACTAGCGGGAGCCTACAATGAGCAGTTCTTC. It yields the protein CASSGGLAGAYNEQFF.

The table lists this clonotype with a few counts. The rearrangement uses TRBV7-6 and TRBJ2-2; 7 nucleotides align to TRBD1. Germline loops: CDR1 SGHVS, CDR2 FNYEAQ. The V gene end was trimmed by 5 bases and the J gene end by 5 bases; junction bases not matched to a gene: 11. The CDR3 consists of 16 residues. CDR3 DNA sequence: TGTGCCAGCAGCCTAGGGGGCCTGGGAAAGACCGGGGAGCTGTTTTTT. The encoded protein is CASSLGGLGKTGELFF.

This clonotype was detected ten times or more. V usage is TRBV7-6 and J usage is TRBJ1-2, with no clear D. Per the germline V gene, CDR1 is SGHVS and CDR2 is FNYEAQ. The CDR3 totals 13 residues. V lost 2 bases, J lost 0 bases, and 4 bases lay in between. In DNA, the CDR3 is TGTGCCAGCAGCTTACTGCCTAACTATGGCTACACCTTC. Its translation is CASSLLPNYGYTF.

This clonotype was seen a handful of times. The chain joins TRBV9 to TRBJ2-2; TRBD1 aligns across 8 bases. The CDR3 is 16 amino acids. Germline CDR1 is SGDLS and CDR2 is YYNGEE. With V trimmed by 3 bases and J by 5 bases, 9 bases remained unmatched. CDR3 sequence: CASSALRTGSTGELFF. CDR3 in DNA: TGTGCCAGCAGCGCTTTGAGGACAGGGTCTACCGGGGAGCTGTTTTTT.